These 16 T cell receptor beta chains were sequenced from one sample in a study of cytomegalovirus exposure and HLA in healthy donors. Amplification used 60 Vbeta primers and 13 Jbeta primers. TCRdb's table, derived via immunoSEQ multiplex PCR, lists solely in-frame clones and lacks some. The data show about 150,000 clones, with around four fifths seen just once and roughly 2.7% held by the top ten. The sequencing input was PBMCs. These receptors originate from a boy between 2 and 15 years old in good health and CMV-seronegative.

V usage is TRBV7-2 and J usage is TRBJ1-2, with TRBD1 matching 7 bases. The CDR3 length is 14 residues. Germline trimming cut 5 bases from V and 7 bases from J; bases unmatched to any gene: 10. Germline loops: CDR1 SGHTA, CDR2 FQGNSA. The CDR3, as DNA: TGTGCCAGCAGCGCAGACAGGGCCCTTGGTGGCTACACCTTC. It is translated as CASSADRALGGYTF.

The chain is built from TRBV7-3 and TRBJ2-5, with 7 bases lining up with TRBD2. The CDR3 totals 13 residues. Germline CDR1 reads SGHTA; CDR2 reads FQGTGA. V was clipped by 1 base and J by 4 bases; unmatched bases: 0. The CDR3: CASSLRGGETQYF. The CDR3 bases are TGTGCCAGCAGCTTAAGGGGGGGAGAGACCCAGTACTTC.

Here the CDR3 reads CASSSTSSYNEQFF. DNA for the CDR3: TGTGCCAGCAGCTCAACAAGCTCCTACAATGAGCAGTTCTTC. The rearrangement uses TRBV13 and TRBJ2-1, with unresolved D. The CDR3 totals 14 residues. V was clipped by 4 bases and J by 0 bases, with 7 bases between them. Germline-derived CDR1 and CDR2 are PRHDT and FYEKMQ (reference sequence).

This clone was picked up one time. CDR3 coding DNA: TGTGCCAGTAGTACCGCCTCTAGCGGGGGAATCCGCGGCGAGCAGTTCTTC. Its translation: CASSTASSGGIRGEQFF. The J gene is TRBJ2-1, the V gene TRBV19; the match to TRBD2 covers 10 bases. CDR3 length: 17 amino acids. V was pared by 4 bases and J by 10 bases, with 16 bases of the junction left unmatched. Germline CDR1 and CDR2: LNHDA and SQIVND (reference sequence).

The chain recombines TRBV5-4 with TRBJ2-3; D is possibly TRBD1 (6 bases). This CDR3 has 15 amino acids. V lost 0 bases and J lost 5, with 13 bases in between. Germline V gene data show CDR1 as SGHNT and CDR2 as YYREEE (reference sequence). For the CDR3, the DNA is TGTGCCAGCAGCTTGGCGAACAGGGAGAGAGATACGCAGTATTTT. This codes for CASSLANRERDTQYF.

The chain recombines TRBV10-1 with TRBJ1-5, with D possibly TRBD1 on 5 matching bases. The CDR3 runs to 13 residues. Germline values: CDR1 WNHNN, CDR2 SYGVQD (reference sequence). V lost 5 bases, J lost 6 bases, and 11 bases lay in between. This CDR3 is CASSQGLSQPQHF. DNA of the CDR3: TGCGCCAGCAGTCAGGGTTTAAGTCAGCCCCAGCATTTT.

V is TRBV5-6 and J is TRBJ1-1; possibly TRBD1 for D (6 bases). Germline lookup yields CDR1 SGHDT and CDR2 YYEEEE. Trimming left V 3 bases short and J 0 bases short, with 18 bases between. The length of the CDR3 is 17 residues. The DNA of the CDR3 is TGTGCCAGCAGCTGGGACGGTACAGGGTTAATGAACACTGAAGCTTTCTTT. Translated, it gives CASSWDGTGLMNTEAFF.

This clone was seen only a few times. The rearrangement links TRBV5-1 to TRBJ2-3, with a tentative D call TRBD1 (6 bases). The CDR3 is 16 residues long. Germline CDR1 reads SGHRS; CDR2 reads YFSETQ. V was cut by 4 bases and J by 2 bases, with 17 bases left in between. CDR3 amino acids: CASSPSSGGLTDTQYF. CDR3 coding DNA: TGCGCCAGCAGCCCATCATCTGGGGGCCTCACAGATACGCAGTATTTT.

The chain employs TRBV19 and TRBJ1-1; D is uncertain. CDR3 length equals 14 residues. CDR1 and CDR2 (germline): LNHDA, SQIVND (reference sequence). V shed 3 bases and J shed 1 base, with 9 bases lying between them. Here the CDR3 DNA reads TGTGCCAGTAGTATTTCGCGACAGAACACTGAAGCTTTCTTT. It specifies CASSISRQNTEAFF.

V gene TRBV5-6 combines with J gene TRBJ2-5; D ambiguous. The J call is in doubt because the DNA end fits TRBJ2-7 better. CDR1 is SGHDT and CDR2 is YYEEEE in the germline V gene. CDR3 length: 14 residues. CDR3 loop: CASSLDLDSYEQYF. The CDR3 nucleotides read TGTGCCAGCAGCTTGGACTTAGACTCCTACGAGCAGTACTTC.

Notes on this clone: The identical CDR3 is also encoded by other nucleotide sequences in the sample. The chain joins TRBV5-1 to TRBJ2-7; TRBD2 might be the D (7 bases). Per the germline V gene, CDR1 is SGHRS and CDR2 is YFSETQ. This CDR3 contains 17 residues. With 4 bases removed from V and 0 bases from J, the gap between germline ends came to 20 bases. The CDR3: CASSLVGAGDYSYEQYF. CDR3 nucleotide sequence: TGCGCCAGCAGCCTGGTTGGAGCAGGGGACTACTCCTACGAGCAGTACTTC.

J is TRBJ1-5 and V is TRBV11-2, with 9 nucleotides matching TRBD1. CDR3 length: 15 residues. J was trimmed by 4 bases and V by 5 bases; bases with no gene match: 6. CDR1 and CDR2 from the germline V gene are SGHAT and FQNNGV. The CDR3 DNA follows: TGTGCCAGCAGCATATACAGGGGGCTAAATCAGCCCCAGCATTTT. Translated: CASSIYRGLNQPQHF.

This rearrangement joins TRBV30 to TRBJ2-7; 7 nucleotides match TRBD1. Trimming at V came to 3 bases and at J to 0 bases, leaving 5 bases not matched to a gene. Germline CDR1 GTSNPN, CDR2 SVGIG (reference sequence). The CDR3 is made up of 14 amino acids. CDR3 bases: TGTGCCTGGAGGGAACAGGGGATCTCCTACGAGCAGTACTTC. Its protein is CAWREQGISYEQYF.

The chain uses TRBV13 and TRBJ2-7, with a possible D match to TRBD1 (7 bases). With 1 base removed from V and 4 bases from J, the gap between germline ends came to 14 bases. CDR3 size: 15 residues. Germline V gives CDR1 PRHDT, CDR2 FYEKMQ (reference sequence). The CDR3 here is CASSLAGRGDYEQYF. The CDR3 coding sequence is TGTGCCAGCAGCTTAGCGGGCAGGGGGGATTACGAGCAGTACTTC.

The chain combines TRBV10-3 with TRBJ2-5, with D unclear. Trimming took off 6 bases at V and 2 bases at J, with 13 bases between the two ends. The CDR3 runs 14 residues. Per the germline V gene, CDR1 is ENHRY and CDR2 is SYGVKD. CDR3 sequence reads: CAIRPGVAQETQYF. CDR3 DNA sequence: TGTGCCATCAGGCCTGGAGTCGCTCAAGAGACCCAGTACTTC.

This rearrangement joins TRBV7-3 to TRBJ2-7; TRBD2 matches 7 bases. Germline V gives CDR1 SGHTA, CDR2 FQGTGA. The CDR3 is made up of 14 amino acids. The J segment lost 3 bases and the V segment lost 4 bases, leaving 6 bases of the junction unmatched. The CDR3 here is CASSSTGGIYEQYF. The CDR3 coding sequence is TGTGCCAGCAGCTCAACGGGGGGTATCTACGAGCAGTACTTC.